Listed below are T cell receptor beta chains from one sample, sequenced in a study of cytomegalovirus exposure and HLA in healthy donors. Profiling relied on immunoSEQ multiplex PCR, and the TCRdb table lists in-frame clones only, not all of them. The table lists about 200,000 clones, 80% of them singletons. Sample: PBMCs. The receptors derive from a woman between 40 and 55 years old in good health and CMV-seronegative. Both conserved end residues are part of each CDR3. The D gene is left open where the match is weak. For some rows the clone size is stated as once, few or many, or as a class when expanded; others skip it.

size	V	J	D	DNA	CDR3
once	TRBV14	TRBJ2-1	TRBD2	TGTGCCAGCAGCCCGGGACTATACAATGAGCAGTTCTTC	CASSPGLYNEQFF
NA	TRBV6-5	TRBJ1-2	NA	TGTGCCACCTCCAAGACCTTTGGAGCTAACTATGGCTACACCTTC	CATSKTFGANYGYTF
NA	TRBV5-1	TRBJ2-7	NA	TGCGCCAGCAGCTCCCTCGGGGCAGGGGACTACGAGCAGTACTTC	CASSSLGAGDYEQYF
NA	TRBV7-9	TRBJ1-1	NA	TGTGCCAGCAGCTTAGCGAAGCCAGGGGTGAACACTGAAGCTTTCTTT	CASSLAKPGVNTEAFF
NA	TRBV7-2	TRBJ1-2	NA	TGTGCCAGCAACAGGAAGGGAGGGGGCTACACCTTC	CASNRKGGGYTF
NA	TRBV21-1	TRBJ2-7	NA	TGTGCCAGCAGCGTGATCCGGGACAGGGGACGTCGGAGATCCTACGAGCAGTACTTC	CASSVIRDRGRRRSYEQYF
NA	TRBV10-3	TRBJ1-4	NA	TGTGCCATCAGTGAGGGGGGGAAAACTAATGAAAAACTGTTTTTT	CAISEGGKTNEKLFF
NA	TRBV4-1	TRBJ2-1	TRBD2	TGCGCCAGCAGCCAGCCTAGCGGGAGAGGCAATGAGCAGTTCTTC	CASSQPSGRGNEQFF
NA	TRBV5-1	TRBJ1-3	NA	TGCGCCAGCAGCAAGGACATAGGGTTCAGAAACACCATATATTTT	CASSKDIGFRNTIYF
once	TRBV6-5	TRBJ2-1	NA	TGTGCCAGCAGTTACGATCGGAGAGTGTGGTACTTTGAGCAGTTCTTC	CASSYDRRVWYFEQFF
NA	TRBV11-3	TRBJ2-7	TRBD1	TGTGCCAGCAGACTTGGGACAGGGGGCGTATACGAGCAGTACTTC	CASRLGTGGVYEQYF
NA	TRBV25-1	TRBJ2-7	NA	TGTGCCAGCACCGAGGGACTCGAGCAGTACTTC	CASTEGLEQYF
NA	TRBV11-3	TRBJ1-1	NA	TGTGCCAGCAGCCTAATTACAAGGGGGTCTGAAGCTTTCTTT	CASSLITRGSEAFF
NA	TRBV19	TRBJ1-5	TRBD1	TGTGCCAGTAGTAACCCTACAGGGGATGGGAGCAATCAGCCCCAGCATTTT	CASSNPTGDGSNQPQHF
NA	TRBV11-3	TRBJ2-4	TRBD2	TGTGCCAGCAGCTTAGCTACTAGCGGGAGGAGTAACGCCAAAAACATTCAGTACTTC	CASSLATSGRSNAKNIQYF
NA	TRBV6-1	TRBJ2-5	NA	TGTGCCAGCAGTAGGGGGAGCCGGAATCAAGAGACCCAGTACTTC	CASSRGSRNQETQYF
NA	TRBV5-1	TRBJ2-1	NA	TGCGCCAGCAGCTTAACAGGGTTGGGTGAGCAGTTCTTC	CASSLTGLGEQFF
NA	TRBV18	TRBJ1-1	NA	TGTGCCAGCTCACCACCGGGGTTACAGGGGAACACTGAAGCTTTCTTT	CASSPPGLQGNTEAFF
NA	TRBV30	TRBJ2-1	TRBD2	TGTGCCTGGACTCCCCTAGCGGGCCTCTACAATGAGCAGTTCTTC	CAWTPLAGLYNEQFF
NA	TRBV7-8	TRBJ1-2	NA	TGTGCCAGCAGCGGATCCGGGGGAAGGATTGGCTACACCTTC	CASSGSGGRIGYTF
NA	TRBV6-1	TRBJ1-2	TRBD1	TGTGCCAGCAGTGAAGCGACAGGGAACTATGGCTACACCTTC	CASSEATGNYGYTF
NA	TRBV27	TRBJ2-1	NA	TGTGCCAGCAGTTCCCACATCAGGGTTGAGGATGAGCAGTTCTTC	CASSSHIRVEDEQFF
NA	TRBV30	TRBJ1-1	NA	TGTGCCTGGAGTTCGCTTTCGACACGGAACACTGAAGCTTTCTTT	CAWSSLSTRNTEAFF
NA	TRBV6-6	TRBJ1-6	NA	TGTGCCAGCAGTTACTCGAAGGCGGAGGATAATTCACCCCTCCACTTT	CASSYSKAEDNSPLHF
NA	TRBV4-3	TRBJ1-2	TRBD1	TGCGCCAGCAGCTCCCGGGACAGGGATGGCTACACCTTC	CASSSRDRDGYTF
NA	TRBV19	TRBJ1-2	TRBD1	TGTGCCAGTAGTATCCTCTACCTGACAGGGGGCGGCTACACCTTC	CASSILYLTGGGYTF
NA	TRBV7-9	TRBJ2-2	NA	TGTGCCAGCAGCTCTAAGTACGGGGGAAACACCGGGGAGCTGTTTTTT	CASSSKYGGNTGELFF
NA	TRBV5-1	TRBJ1-4	NA	TGCGCCAGCAGGGTCCAGATCAATAATGAAAAACTGTTTTTT	CASRVQINNEKLFF
NA	TRBV6-5	TRBJ2-7	NA	TGTGCCAGCAGTTACGTTGCGGGTGTCTCCCACTACGAGCAGTACTTC	CASSYVAGVSHYEQYF
NA	TRBV7-8	TRBJ1-1	NA	TGTGCCAGCAGCTTTCCGGAGGGGAGGGCTTTCTTT	CASSFPEGRAFF
few	TRBV7-2	TRBJ2-2	TRBD2	TGTGCCAGCAGTCATAGCGGGAGGGCCGGCGGGGAGCTGTTTTTT	CASSHSGRAGGELFF
NA	TRBV10-2	TRBJ2-5	NA	TGCGCCAGCACCAAGACAGGGGAGGGAGAGACCCAGTACTTC	CASTKTGEGETQYF
NA	TRBV9	TRBJ2-2	TRBD1	TGTGCCAGCAGCCCGACAGGGGGCGACACCGGGGAGCTGTTTTTT	CASSPTGGDTGELFF
few	TRBV6-1	TRBJ1-1	NA	TGTGCCAGCACCCAATTTACTGAAGCTTTCTTT	CASTQFTEAFF
NA	TRBV19	TRBJ2-6	NA	TGTGCCAGTAGTCTCCCCCAGGGAAGCTCTGGGGCCAACGTCCTGACTTTC	CASSLPQGSSGANVLTF
NA	TRBV16	TRBJ2-1	NA	TGTGCCAGCAGTCTCGTTGGGAGTACGTACAATGAGCAGTTCTTC	CASSLVGSTYNEQFF
NA	TRBV27	TRBJ1-2	TRBD1	TGTGCCAGCAGTTTAGGGACAGGGTGGGGCTACACCTTC	CASSLGTGWGYTF
NA	TRBV29-1	TRBJ2-1	TRBD2	TGCAGCGTTGTGGGAGCGGGAGGGCCGAATGAGCAGTTCTTC	CSVVGAGGPNEQFF
NA	TRBV5-1	TRBJ2-3	NA	TGCGCCAGCAGCTCGACGGGGATTTTTGGGGATACGCAGTATTTT	CASSSTGIFGDTQYF
few	TRBV6-5	TRBJ1-1	NA	TGTGCCAGCAGGGGACGGGGGGCGCGGACTGAAGCTTTCTTT	CASRGRGARTEAFF
NA	TRBV6-6	TRBJ1-1	TRBD1	TGTGCCAGCAGTTATGGGGGGGGACAGGCGAACACTGAAGCTTTCTTT	CASSYGGGQANTEAFF
NA	TRBV25-1	TRBJ2-1	TRBD1	TGTGCCAGCAGAAGAAAGGCCGGGACAGGAGGCTACAATGAGCAGTTCTTC	CASRRKAGTGGYNEQFF
NA	TRBV6-1	TRBJ1-2	NA	TGTGCCAGCATCGCGGGGTTCTATGGCTACACCTTC	CASIAGFYGYTF
NA	TRBV12-5	TRBJ1-2	TRBD1	TGTGCTAGTGGTTCGCCGGGACAGAGCCTTATTGGGGGCTACACCTTC	CASGSPGQSLIGGYTF
once	TRBV13	TRBJ2-7	TRBD2	TGTGCCAGCAGCTTGACAAGCGGGAGGGCCTCTTTCTCCTACGAGCAGTACTTC	CASSLTSGRASFSYEQYF